The sequence of this TCR beta chain was determined in a study of shared clonotypes between healthy human individuals. Produced via immunoSEQ multiplex PCR; TCRdb's table is partial and in-frame only. In the table there are roughly 2.2 million clones, more than 85% of which are singletons. Trimming pared 5 bases from V and 4 bases from J, leaving 9 bases between. The CDR3 is 12 amino acids. Germline V lookup: CDR1 MDHEN, CDR2 SYDVKM. V and J are TRBV28 and TRBJ2-7, with D hard to call. The TCR originated in a man in his late teens or twenties in good health. Some clones in this sample may be carry-over from other donors' samples. Sequenced material: naive CD4+ T cells from PBMCs. Subset described: CD45RA+ positively selected. CDR3 DNA sequence: TGTGCCAGCAGTGGGCAGCGTTACGAGCAGTACTTC. Translating gives CASSGQRYEQYF.